Listed below are T cell receptor beta chains from one sample, sequenced in a study of radiotherapy plus CTLA-4 blockade in lung cancer. Profiled with immunoSEQ multiplex PCR; TCRdb holds only in-frame clones, not every one. The data contain some 30,000 clones, about 81% of them singletons. Sample: peripheral blood, taken from a patient treated with radiotherapy plus ipilimumab. The receptors originated from a human donor with non-small cell lung cancer that progressed on radiotherapy plus ipilimumab. Both conserved end residues are part of each CDR3. D genes are given only for firm matches. Clone sizes are given selectively: once, few, many, or a class where the clone is expanded.

v_call	j_call	d_call	clone_size	cdr3_aa	cdr3_nt
TRBV18	TRBJ1-6	.	.	CASSPSGENSPLHF	TGTGCCAGCTCCCCCAGCGGGGAAAATTCACCCCTCCACTTT
TRBV5-1	TRBJ2-2	.	.	CASSGGVLNTGELFF	TGCGCCAGCAGCGGAGGGGTCTTGAACACCGGGGAGCTGTTTTTT
TRBV19	TRBJ1-5	.	.	CASRKDISNQPQHF	TGTGCCAGTAGGAAGGACATTAGCAATCAGCCCCAGCATTTT
TRBV19	TRBJ1-2	TRBD1	.	CASRSGGSYGYTF	TGTGCCAGTAGGTCAGGGGGAAGCTATGGCTACACCTTC
TRBV18	TRBJ1-1	TRBD1	.	CASSPAGGNTEAFF	TGTGCCAGCTCACCAGCAGGGGGGAACACTGAAGCTTTCTTT
TRBV6-4	TRBJ2-3	TRBD2	few	CASGDSGGTDTQYF	TGTGCCAGCGGGGATAGCGGGGGCACAGATACGCAGTATTTT
TRBV20-1	TRBJ2-1	TRBD1	.	CSAEGQGVF	TGCAGTGCTGAAGGACAGGGGGTCTTC
TRBV19	TRBJ2-6	.	few	CASSVSGANVLTF	TGTGCCAGTAGCGTGTCTGGGGCCAACGTCCTGACTTTC
TRBV29-1	TRBJ2-5	.	.	CSVGGPLLIQETQYF	TGCAGCGTTGGCGGGCCGCTCTTAATCCAAGAGACCCAGTACTTC
TRBV6-1	TRBJ1-5	.	.	CASRFNQGTHQPQHF	TGTGCCAGCAGGTTTAACCAGGGGACCCATCAGCCCCAGCATTTT
TRBV29-1	TRBJ2-2	TRBD2	.	CSVFSGGNTGELFF	TGCAGCGTCTTTAGCGGGGGAAACACCGGGGAGCTGTTTTTT
TRBV5-1	TRBJ2-5	TRBD1	.	CASSLAVGQGARETQYF	TGCGCCAGCAGCTTGGCCGTGGGACAGGGGGCTCGAGAGACCCAGTACTTC
TRBV6-4	TRBJ1-1	.	.	CASSDSKTTNTEAFF	TGTGCCAGCAGTGACTCGAAGACAACCAACACTGAAGCTTTCTTT
TRBV9	TRBJ1-5	.	.	CASSVDAGNQPQHF	TGTGCCAGCAGCGTAGATGCAGGCAATCAGCCCCAGCATTTT
TRBV5-4	TRBJ2-3	.	once	CASSLGADPWSTDTQYF	TGTGCCAGCAGCTTGGGGGCAGACCCGTGGAGCACAGATACGCAGTATTTT
TRBV11-3	TRBJ2-5	.	.	CASSFQETQYF	TGTGCCAGCAGCTTTCAGGAGACCCAGTACTTC
TRBV7-2	TRBJ2-5	TRBD2	.	CASSRGLAVRETQYF	TGTGCCAGCAGCCGTGGACTAGCAGTGAGAGAGACCCAGTACTTC
TRBV5-1	TRBJ2-5	TRBD2	.	CASSLGLAGGQETQYF	TGCGCCAGCAGCTTGGGACTAGCGGGGGGACAAGAGACCCAGTACTTC
TRBV7-9	TRBJ2-4	.	.	CASSAEAKNIQYF	TGTGCCAGCAGCGCCGAGGCCAAAAACATTCAGTACTTC
TRBV7-2	TRBJ2-3	.	.	CASSPGLPADTQYF	TGTGCCAGCAGTCCGGGACTCCCTGCAGATACGCAGTATTTT
TRBV4-1	TRBJ2-3	.	medium-sized	CASSPGSLASSTDTQYF	TGCGCCAGCAGCCCTGGGAGCTTAGCGTCTAGCACAGATACGCAGTATTTT
TRBV19	TRBJ1-1	.	.	CASSIPWGGTEAFF	TGTGCCAGTAGTATCCCGTGGGGGGGCACTGAAGCTTTCTTT
TRBV5-1	TRBJ1-4	.	.	CASSTQGGPNEKLFF	TGCGCCAGCAGCACCCAGGGAGGACCTAATGAAAAACTGTTTTTT
TRBV7-9	TRBJ2-1	TRBD2	.	CASSPRTSYNEQFF	TGTGCCAGCAGCCCGAGGACTAGCTACAATGAGCAGTTCTTC
TRBV7-9	TRBJ1-2	.	.	CASSLATGPRDGGYTF	TGTGCCAGCAGCTTAGCAACAGGGCCCCGGGACGGAGGCTACACCTTC
TRBV19	TRBJ2-3	.	.	CASSPGRRRDDTQYF	TGTGCCAGTAGCCCCGGTAGGCGGCGGGACGATACGCAGTATTTT
TRBV7-9	TRBJ1-2	.	.	CASSLWTANYGYTF	TGTGCCAGCAGCTTATGGACAGCTAACTATGGCTACACCTTC
TRBV4-1	TRBJ2-6	.	.	CASSQDFQTGNSGANVLTF	TGCGCCAGCAGCCAAGATTTTCAGACAGGAAACTCTGGGGCCAACGTCCTGACTTTC
TRBV19	TRBJ1-2	.	.	CASTLPGGLGGYTF	TGTGCCAGTACCCTCCCGGGAGGGCTCGGAGGCTACACCTTC
TRBV15	TRBJ2-1	TRBD1	.	CATSRDQGAYNEQFF	TGTGCCACCAGCAGAGATCAGGGGGCGTACAATGAGCAGTTCTTC
TRBV5-1	TRBJ1-5	.	.	CASSLASTVGQPQHF	TGCGCCAGCAGCTTGGCCTCGACAGTCGGGCAGCCCCAGCATTTT
TRBV6-6	TRBJ1-1	TRBD1	.	CASSDRVATEAFF	TGTGCCAGCAGTGACAGGGTGGCCACTGAAGCTTTCTTT
TRBV4-1	TRBJ1-2	.	once	CASSQDAGARGSNYGYTF	TGCGCCAGCAGCCAAGATGCAGGGGCAAGGGGGTCGAACTATGGCTACACCTTC
TRBV5-5	TRBJ2-3	TRBD2	.	CASSLPTSGRSDTQYF	TGTGCCAGCAGCTTGCCCACTAGCGGACGATCAGATACGCAGTATTTT
TRBV5-1	TRBJ2-3	TRBD2	.	CASSSGGLVSTDTQYF	TGCGCCAGCAGCTCTGGCGGACTAGTGAGCACAGATACGCAGTATTTT
TRBV9	TRBJ2-2	TRBD1	.	CASRVSGGTGVTGELFF	TGTGCCAGCAGGGTCTCCGGAGGGACAGGAGTCACCGGGGAGCTGTTTTTT
TRBV2	TRBJ2-3	TRBD1	.	CASIQDRGTDTQYF	TGTGCCAGCATACAGGACAGGGGAACAGATACGCAGTATTTT
TRBV27	TRBJ2-3	TRBD2	.	CASRPGLADRGTQYF	TGTGCCAGCAGGCCTGGACTAGCGGACCGGGGTACGCAGTATTTT
TRBV7-2	TRBJ2-5	TRBD1	.	CASSVAGTGLETQYF	TGTGCCAGCAGCGTCGCCGGGACAGGGCTGGAGACCCAGTACTTC
TRBV7-9	TRBJ1-4	.	.	CASSSKGATNEKLFF	TGTGCCAGCAGCTCGAAGGGAGCAACTAATGAAAAACTGTTTTTT
TRBV25-1	TRBJ2-3	.	.	CASGGGTDTQYF	TGTGCCAGCGGAGGGGGCACAGATACGCAGTATTTT
TRBV4-3	TRBJ2-1	TRBD2	.	CASSQERGLQVDEQFF	TGCGCCAGCAGCCAAGAACGGGGACTACAGGTCGATGAGCAGTTCTTC
TRBV6-5	TRBJ2-1	.	.	CASGGRSSYNEQFF	TGTGCCAGCGGAGGACGGAGCTCCTACAATGAGCAGTTCTTC
TRBV14	TRBJ1-6	.	.	CASSPDSNNSPLHF	TGTGCCAGCAGCCCCGACAGCAATAATTCACCCCTCCACTTT
TRBV7-9	TRBJ1-2	.	.	CASSFKGRAGYGYTF	TGTGCCAGCAGCTTTAAAGGCAGGGCTGGCTATGGCTACACCTTC
TRBV5-4	TRBJ2-5	.	.	CASSAELGSGETQYF	TGTGCCAGCAGCGCCGAACTAGGCTCGGGGGAGACCCAGTACTTC
TRBV25-1	TRBJ1-4	.	.	CATEGKGFNEKLFF	TGTGCCACCGAGGGAAAGGGCTTTAATGAAAAACTGTTTTTT
TRBV5-1	TRBJ2-7	TRBD1	.	CASSFQGVPEQYF	TGCGCCAGCAGCTTTCAGGGGGTTCCCGAGCAGTACTTC
TRBV2	TRBJ1-1	.	.	CASSVGRDGAFF	TGTGCCAGCAGTGTCGGCAGGGATGGAGCTTTCTTT
TRBV2	TRBJ1-3	.	.	CASSGTAGNTIYF	TGTGCCAGCAGTGGGACAGCCGGAAACACCATATATTTT
TRBV6-5	TRBJ2-7	TRBD2	many	CASSFFGTSGAYEQYF	TGTGCCAGCAGTTTTTTCGGGACTAGCGGAGCCTACGAGCAGTACTTC
TRBV7-3	TRBJ2-1	TRBD2	.	CASSLGRGAYNEQFF	TGTGCCAGCAGCTTAGGGCGGGGGGCTTACAATGAGCAGTTCTTC
TRBV18	TRBJ1-2	TRBD1	.	CASSPVPGQGSGGYTF	TGTGCCAGCTCACCCGTCCCGGGACAGGGGTCGGGGGGCTACACCTTC
TRBV7-9	TRBJ2-1	TRBD2	.	CASSLDVAGGRNEQFF	TGTGCCAGCAGCTTAGATGTAGCGGGGGGGCGGAATGAGCAGTTCTTC
TRBV11-2	TRBJ2-2	.	.	CASSADRTGELFF	TGTGCCAGCAGCGCTGATCGGACCGGGGAGCTGTTTTTT
TRBV7-8	TRBJ2-3	TRBD2	.	CASRPSGGYSDTQYF	TGTGCCAGCAGGCCTAGCGGGGGCTATTCAGATACGCAGTATTTT
TRBV4-1	TRBJ2-1	TRBD1	once	CASSDRDRASNEQFF	TGCGCCAGCAGCGATAGGGACAGGGCATCGAATGAGCAGTTCTTC
TRBV6-1	TRBJ2-2	TRBD1	.	CASSESRGSGELFF	TGTGCCAGCAGTGAAAGCAGGGGGTCCGGGGAGCTGTTTTTT
TRBV27	TRBJ1-6	TRBD1	.	CASSSHRGGNSPLHF	TGTGCCAGCAGTTCACACAGGGGAGGTAATTCACCCCTCCACTTT